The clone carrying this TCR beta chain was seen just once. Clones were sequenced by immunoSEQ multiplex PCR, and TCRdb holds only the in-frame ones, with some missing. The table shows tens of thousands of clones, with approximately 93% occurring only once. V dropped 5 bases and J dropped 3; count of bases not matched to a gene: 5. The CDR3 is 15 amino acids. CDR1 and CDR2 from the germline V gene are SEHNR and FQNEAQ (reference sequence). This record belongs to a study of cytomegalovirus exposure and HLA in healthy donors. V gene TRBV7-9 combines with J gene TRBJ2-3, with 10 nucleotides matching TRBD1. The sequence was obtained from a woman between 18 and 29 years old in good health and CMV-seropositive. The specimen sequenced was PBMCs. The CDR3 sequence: CASSPWDRGTDTQYF. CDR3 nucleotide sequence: TGTGCCAGCAGCCCCTGGGACAGGGGAACAGATACGCAGTATTTT.